The sequence of this T cell receptor beta chain was determined in a study of blood T cell repertoires in COVID-19. The data were produced by immunoSEQ multiplex PCR, yet TCRdb's version contains in-frame clones alone and is incomplete. Of 45,000 to 55,000 clones in the sample, 85% to 90% were seen once. Points on this clone: The junction shows a germline mismatch at one end, possibly a read error.

This CDR3 has 12 residues. The V and J genes are TRBV12-3 or TRBV12-4 and TRBJ1-5, with D unresolved. Sample: peripheral blood. This clonotype was sampled from a man between 70 and 80 years old with active COVID-19. CDR3 amino acids: CASRRSDQPQHF. The CDR3, as DNA: TGTGCCAGCAGGCGTAGCGATCAGCCCCAGCATTTT.